One and the same sample provided the 2 T cell receptor beta chains below, sequenced in a study of a mutant IDH1 vaccine in newly diagnosed glioma. The antigens these receptors bind are not known. Noted time point: week 47, end of study. Alongside topical imiquimod, each dose of vaccine comprised 300 ug of mutant IDH1 20-mer peptide. Here immunoSEQ multiplex PCR was the method, and the copy in TCRdb shows in-frame clones only, minus some. The sample contains roughly 56,000 clones, 70% to 85% of which appear only once. The source was PBMCs, collected from a glioma patient whose treatment included an IDH1 peptide vaccine. All receptors come from a woman aged 35 to 49 with glioma. Some clones in this sample may be carry-over from other donors' samples.

The chain carries TRBV7-8 and TRBJ2-2; TRBD1 aligns across 9 bases. V trimming: 5 bases; J trimming: 1 base; junction bases outside the gene matches: 5. CDR3 length: 16 amino acids. Germline V gene data show CDR1 as SGHVS and CDR2 as FQNEAQ. In nucleotides, the CDR3 is TGTGCCAGCAGCGCTCCGGGACAGGGGAACACCGGGGAGCTGTTTTTT. Protein product: CASSAPGQGNTGELFF.

The J gene is TRBJ2-7, the V gene TRBV5-4, with a tentative D call TRBD1 (9 bases). Germline CDR1 reads SGHNT; CDR2 reads YYREEE (reference sequence). The CDR3 consists of 18 residues. V lost 1 base, J lost 4 bases, and 24 bases lay in between. CDR3 region: CASSLQGQGLQRGYEQYF. CDR3 in DNA: TGTGCCAGCAGCTTGCAGGGACAGGGCTTACAGCGGGGGTACGAGCAGTACTTC.